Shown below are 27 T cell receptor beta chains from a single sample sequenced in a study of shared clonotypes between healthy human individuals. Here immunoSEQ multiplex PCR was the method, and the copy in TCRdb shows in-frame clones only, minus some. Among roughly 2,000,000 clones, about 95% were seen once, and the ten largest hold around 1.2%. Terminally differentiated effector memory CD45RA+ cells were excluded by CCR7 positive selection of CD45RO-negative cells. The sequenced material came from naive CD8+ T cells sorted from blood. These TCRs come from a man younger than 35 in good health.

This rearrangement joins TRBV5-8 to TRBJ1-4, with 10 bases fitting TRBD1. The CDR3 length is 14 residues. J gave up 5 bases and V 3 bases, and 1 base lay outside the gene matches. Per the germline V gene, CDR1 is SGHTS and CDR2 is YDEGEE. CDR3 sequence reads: CASSSGQGNEKLFF. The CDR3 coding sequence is TGTGCCAGCAGCTCGGGACAGGGGAATGAAAAACTGTTTTTT.

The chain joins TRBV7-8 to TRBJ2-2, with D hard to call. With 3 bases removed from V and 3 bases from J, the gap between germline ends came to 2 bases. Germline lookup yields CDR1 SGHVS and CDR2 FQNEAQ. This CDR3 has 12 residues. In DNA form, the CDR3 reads TGTGCCAGCAGCTTTGACACCGGGGAGCTGTTTTTT. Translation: CASSFDTGELFF. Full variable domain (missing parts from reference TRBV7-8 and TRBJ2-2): GAGVSQSPRYKVAKRGQDVALRCDPISGHVSLFWYQQALGQGPEFLTYFQNEAQLDKSGLPSDRFFAERPEGSVSTLKIQRTQQEDSAVYLCASSFDTGELFFGEGSRLTVL.

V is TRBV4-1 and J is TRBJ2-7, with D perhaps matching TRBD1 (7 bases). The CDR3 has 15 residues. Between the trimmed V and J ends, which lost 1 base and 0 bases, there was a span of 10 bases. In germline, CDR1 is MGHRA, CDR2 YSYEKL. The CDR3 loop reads CASSQGGTASYEQYF. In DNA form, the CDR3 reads TGCGCCAGCAGCCAAGGCGGGACAGCCTCCTACGAGCAGTACTTC.

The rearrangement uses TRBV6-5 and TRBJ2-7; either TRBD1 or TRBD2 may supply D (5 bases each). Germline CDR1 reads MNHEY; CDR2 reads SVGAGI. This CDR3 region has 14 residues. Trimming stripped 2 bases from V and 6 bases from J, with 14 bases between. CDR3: CASSYVYGDREQYF. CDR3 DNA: TGTGCCAGCAGTTACGTTTACGGGGACCGCGAGCAGTACTTC.

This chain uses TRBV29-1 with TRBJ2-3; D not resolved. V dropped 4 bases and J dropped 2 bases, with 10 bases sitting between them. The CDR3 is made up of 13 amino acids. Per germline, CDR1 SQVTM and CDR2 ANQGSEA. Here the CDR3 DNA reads TGCAGCGTTGTAGACGGTGACACAGATACGCAGTATTTT. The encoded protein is CSVVDGDTDTQYF.

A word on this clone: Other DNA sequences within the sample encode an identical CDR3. The CDR3: CASSILQGNEQYF. DNA for the CDR3: TGTGCCAGTAGTATTCTCCAGGGTAACGAGCAGTACTTC. The V gene is TRBV19, the J gene TRBJ2-7, with D tentatively TRBD1 (5 bases). CDR3 length: 13 residues. Trimming shortened V by 3 bases and J by 5 bases, and 11 bases separated the two germline ends. Germline V CDR1 and CDR2: LNHDA, SQIVND (reference sequence).

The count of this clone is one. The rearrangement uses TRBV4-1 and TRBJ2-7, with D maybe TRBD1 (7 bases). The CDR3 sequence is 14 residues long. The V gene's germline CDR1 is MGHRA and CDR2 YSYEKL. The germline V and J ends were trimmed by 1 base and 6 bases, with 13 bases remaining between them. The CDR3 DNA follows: TGCGCCAGCAGCCAAGGCAGGGGGGCGGGCGAGCAGTACTTC. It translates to CASSQGRGAGEQYF.

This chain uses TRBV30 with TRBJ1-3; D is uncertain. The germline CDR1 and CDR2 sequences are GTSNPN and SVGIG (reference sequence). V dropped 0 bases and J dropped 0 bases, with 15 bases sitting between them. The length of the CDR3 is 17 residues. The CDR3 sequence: CAWSVQRPDSSGNTIYF. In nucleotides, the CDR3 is TGTGCCTGGAGTGTACAAAGACCCGACTCCTCTGGAAACACCATATATTTT. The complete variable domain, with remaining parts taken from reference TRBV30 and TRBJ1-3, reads SQTIHQWPATLVQPVGSPLSLECTVEGTSNPNLYWYRQAAGRGLQLLFYSVGIGQISSEVPQNLSASRPQDRQFILSSKKLLLSDSGFYLCAWSVQRPDSSGNTIYFGEGSWLTVV.

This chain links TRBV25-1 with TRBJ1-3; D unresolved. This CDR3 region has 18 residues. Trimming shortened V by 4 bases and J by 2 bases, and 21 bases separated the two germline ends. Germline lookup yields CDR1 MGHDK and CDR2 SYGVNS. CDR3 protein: CASSVGLLGLDPGNTIYF. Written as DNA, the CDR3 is TGTGCCAGCAGTGTTGGACTCTTGGGTCTTGATCCTGGAAACACCATATATTTT. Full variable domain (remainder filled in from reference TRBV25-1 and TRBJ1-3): EADIYQTPRYLVIGTGKKITLECSQTMGHDKMYWYQQDPGMELHLIHYSYGVNSTEKGDLSSESTVSRIRTEHFPLTLESARPSHTSQYLCASSVGLLGLDPGNTIYFGEGSWLTVV.

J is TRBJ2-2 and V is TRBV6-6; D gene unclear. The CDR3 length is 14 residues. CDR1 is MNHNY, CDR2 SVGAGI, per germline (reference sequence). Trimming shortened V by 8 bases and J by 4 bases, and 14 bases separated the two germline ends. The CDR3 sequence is CASGVGSSTGELFF. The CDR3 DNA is TGTGCCAGCGGGGTGGGTAGCAGCACCGGGGAGCTGTTTTTT.

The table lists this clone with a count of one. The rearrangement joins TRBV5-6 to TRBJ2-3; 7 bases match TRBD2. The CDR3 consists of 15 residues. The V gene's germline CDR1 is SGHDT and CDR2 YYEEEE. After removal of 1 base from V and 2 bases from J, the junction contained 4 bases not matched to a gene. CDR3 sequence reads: CASSLRLAVTDTQYF. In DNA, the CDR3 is TGTGCCAGCAGCTTGCGGCTAGCGGTCACAGATACGCAGTATTTT.

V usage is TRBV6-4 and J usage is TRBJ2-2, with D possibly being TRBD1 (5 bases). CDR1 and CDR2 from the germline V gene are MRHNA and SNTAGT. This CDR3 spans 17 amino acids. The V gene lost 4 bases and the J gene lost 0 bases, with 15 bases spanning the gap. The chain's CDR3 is CASSVTYTGPNTGELFF. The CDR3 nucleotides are TGTGCCAGCAGTGTCACATACACAGGTCCGAACACCGGGGAGCTGTTTTTT.

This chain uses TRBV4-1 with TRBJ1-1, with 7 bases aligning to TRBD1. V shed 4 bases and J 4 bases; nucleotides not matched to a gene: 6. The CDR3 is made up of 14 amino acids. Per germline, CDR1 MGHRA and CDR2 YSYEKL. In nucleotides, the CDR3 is TGCGCCAGCAGCCCCCAGGGGGGTCGCACTGAAGCTTTCTTT. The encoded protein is CASSPQGGRTEAFF.

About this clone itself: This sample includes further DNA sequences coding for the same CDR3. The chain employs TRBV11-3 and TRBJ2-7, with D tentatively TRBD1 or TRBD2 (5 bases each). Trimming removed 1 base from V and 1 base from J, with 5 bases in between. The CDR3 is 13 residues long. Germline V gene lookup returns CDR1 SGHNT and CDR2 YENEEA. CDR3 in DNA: TGTGCCAGCAGCTTAGGGGGGTCCTACGAGCAGTACTTC. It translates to CASSLGGSYEQYF.

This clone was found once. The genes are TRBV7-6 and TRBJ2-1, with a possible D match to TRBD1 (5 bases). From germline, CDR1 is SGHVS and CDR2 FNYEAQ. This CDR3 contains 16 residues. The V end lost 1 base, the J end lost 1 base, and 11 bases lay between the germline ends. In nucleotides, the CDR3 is TGTGCCAGCAGCTTAGGTTCAGGGTTGTCCTACAATGAGCAGTTCTTC. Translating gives CASSLGSGLSYNEQFF. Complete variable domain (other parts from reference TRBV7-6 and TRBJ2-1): GAGVSQSPRYKVTKRGQDVALRCDPISGHVSLYWYRQALGQGPEFLTYFNYEAQQDKSGLPNDRFSAERPEGSISTLTIQRTEQRDSAMYRCASSLGSGLSYNEQFFGPGTRLTVL.

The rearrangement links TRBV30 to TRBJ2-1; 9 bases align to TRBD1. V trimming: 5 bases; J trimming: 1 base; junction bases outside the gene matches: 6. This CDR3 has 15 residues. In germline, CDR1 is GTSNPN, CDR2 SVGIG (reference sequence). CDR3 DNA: TGTGCCTGGGGGGACAGGGAGAGGTCCTACAATGAGCAGTTCTTC. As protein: CAWGDRERSYNEQFF.

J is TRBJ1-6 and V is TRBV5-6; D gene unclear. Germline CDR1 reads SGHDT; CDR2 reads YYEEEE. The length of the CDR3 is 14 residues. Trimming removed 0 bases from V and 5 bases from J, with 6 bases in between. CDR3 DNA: TGTGCCAGCAGCTTGGCCGGGAATAATTCACCCCTCCACTTT. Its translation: CASSLAGNNSPLHF.

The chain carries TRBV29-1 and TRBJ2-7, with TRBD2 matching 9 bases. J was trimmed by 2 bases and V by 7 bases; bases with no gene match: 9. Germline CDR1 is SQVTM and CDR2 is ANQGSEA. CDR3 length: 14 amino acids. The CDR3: CSAANSGSPYEQYF. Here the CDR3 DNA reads TGCAGCGCCGCTAATAGCGGGAGTCCCTACGAGCAGTACTTC.

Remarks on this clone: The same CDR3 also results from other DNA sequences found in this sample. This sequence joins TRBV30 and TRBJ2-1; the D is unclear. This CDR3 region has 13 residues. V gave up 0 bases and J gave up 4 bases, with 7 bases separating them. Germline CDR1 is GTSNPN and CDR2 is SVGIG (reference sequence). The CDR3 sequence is CAWSVLTYNEQFF. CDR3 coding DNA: TGTGCCTGGAGTGTACTCACATACAATGAGCAGTTCTTC.

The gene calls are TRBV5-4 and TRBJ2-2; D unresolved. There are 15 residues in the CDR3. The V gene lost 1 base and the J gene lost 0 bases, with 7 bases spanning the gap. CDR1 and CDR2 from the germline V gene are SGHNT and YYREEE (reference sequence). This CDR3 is CASSLPGANTGELFF. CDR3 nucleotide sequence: TGTGCCAGCAGCTTGCCCGGAGCGAACACCGGGGAGCTGTTTTTT.

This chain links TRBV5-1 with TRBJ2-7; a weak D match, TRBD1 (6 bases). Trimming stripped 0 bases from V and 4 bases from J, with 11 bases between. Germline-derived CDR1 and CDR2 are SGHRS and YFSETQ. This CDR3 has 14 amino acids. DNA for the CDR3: TGCGCCAGCAGCTTGGAGACAGGTGGTTACGAGCAGTACTTC. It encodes CASSLETGGYEQYF.

In DNA form, the CDR3 reads TGTGCCAGCAGCTTGTCGGACAGCAATGAAAAACTGTTTTTT. It is translated as CASSLSDSNEKLFF. This chain connects TRBV5-6 to TRBJ1-4; D perhaps matches TRBD1 (6 bases). Trimming removed 1 base at V and 5 bases at J, with 9 bases between. CDR1 is SGHDT and CDR2 is YYEEEE in the germline V gene. The CDR3 totals 14 residues.

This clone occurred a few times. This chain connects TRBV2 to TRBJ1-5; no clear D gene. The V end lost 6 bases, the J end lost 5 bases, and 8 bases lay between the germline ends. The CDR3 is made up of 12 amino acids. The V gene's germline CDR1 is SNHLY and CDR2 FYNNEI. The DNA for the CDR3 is TGTGCCAGCAGGGAGGATCATCAGCCCCAGCATTTT. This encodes CASREDHQPQHF.

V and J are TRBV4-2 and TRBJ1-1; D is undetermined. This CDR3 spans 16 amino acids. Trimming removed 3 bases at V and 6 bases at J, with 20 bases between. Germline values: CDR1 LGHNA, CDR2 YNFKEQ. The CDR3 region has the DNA TGTGCCAGCAGCCACCGGAGCGGGGAGGGTTCCGCTGAAGCTTTCTTT. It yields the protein CASSHRSGEGSAEAFF.

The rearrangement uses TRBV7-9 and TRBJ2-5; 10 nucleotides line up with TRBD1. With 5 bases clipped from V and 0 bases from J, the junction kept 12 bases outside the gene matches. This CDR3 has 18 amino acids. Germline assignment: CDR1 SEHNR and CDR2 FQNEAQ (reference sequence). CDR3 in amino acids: CASSPGTGARGDQETQYF. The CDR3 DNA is TGTGCCAGCAGCCCCGGGACAGGGGCCCGCGGGGACCAAGAGACCCAGTACTTC. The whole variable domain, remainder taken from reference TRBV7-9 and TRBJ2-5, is DTGVSQNPRHKITKRGQNVTFRCDPISEHNRLYWYRQTLGQGPEFLTYFQNEAQLEKSRLLSDRFSAERPKGSFSTLEIQRTEQGDSAMYLCASSPGTGARGDQETQYFGPGTRLLVL.

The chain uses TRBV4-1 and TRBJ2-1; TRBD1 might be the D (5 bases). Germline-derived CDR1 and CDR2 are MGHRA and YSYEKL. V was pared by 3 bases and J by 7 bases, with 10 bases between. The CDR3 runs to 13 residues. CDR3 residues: CASSQQRGNEQFF. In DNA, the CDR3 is TGCGCCAGCAGCCAGCAAAGGGGTAATGAGCAGTTCTTC.

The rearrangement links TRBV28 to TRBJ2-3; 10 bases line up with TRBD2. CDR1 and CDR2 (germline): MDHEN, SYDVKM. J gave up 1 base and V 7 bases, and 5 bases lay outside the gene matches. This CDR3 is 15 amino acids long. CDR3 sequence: CASNYGTSGTDTQYF. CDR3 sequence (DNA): TGTGCCAGCAATTATGGGACTAGCGGCACAGATACGCAGTATTTT.